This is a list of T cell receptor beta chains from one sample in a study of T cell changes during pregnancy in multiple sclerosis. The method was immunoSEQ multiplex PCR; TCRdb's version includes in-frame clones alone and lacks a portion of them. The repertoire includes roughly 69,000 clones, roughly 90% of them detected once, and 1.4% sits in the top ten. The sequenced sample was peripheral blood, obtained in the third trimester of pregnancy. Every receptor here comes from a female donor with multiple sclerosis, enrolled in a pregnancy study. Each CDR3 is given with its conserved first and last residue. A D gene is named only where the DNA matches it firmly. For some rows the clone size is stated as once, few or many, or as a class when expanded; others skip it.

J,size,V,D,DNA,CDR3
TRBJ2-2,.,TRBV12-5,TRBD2,TGTGCTAGTGGTTTCCCAGGGGTTGGACTAGCGGGGGCCGGGGAGCTGTTTTTT,CASGFPGVGLAGAGELFF
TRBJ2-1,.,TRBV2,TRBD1,TGTGCCAGCAGCAACAGGGGGGAACTTAAACCCCCCCCCAATGAGCAGTTCTTC,CASSNRGELKPPPNEQFF
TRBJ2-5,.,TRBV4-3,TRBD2,TGCGCCAGCAGCCAAGAGAGGCTAGCGGGGGGCTCAGAGACCCAGTACTTC,CASSQERLAGGSETQYF
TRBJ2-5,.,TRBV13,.,TGTGCCAGCAGCCCATGGGGGGGCTCCCAAGAGACCCAGTACTTC,CASSPWGGSQETQYF
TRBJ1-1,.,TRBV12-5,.,TGTGCTAGTGGTTTCGGGCAGGGCGCAGCTTTCTTT,CASGFGQGAAFF
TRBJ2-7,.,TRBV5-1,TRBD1,TGCGCCAGCAGTTCCCCCGGGACAGGACCCTACGAGCAGTACTTC,CASSSPGTGPYEQYF
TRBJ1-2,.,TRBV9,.,TGTGCCAGCAGCCCCAATGGGCTGGGGAGAGTCGATGGCTACACCTTC,CASSPNGLGRVDGYTF
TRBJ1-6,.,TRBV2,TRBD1,TGTGCCAGCAGCGTGACAGGGCTCAATAATTCACCCCTCCACTTT,CASSVTGLNNSPLHF
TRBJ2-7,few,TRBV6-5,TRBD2,TGTGCCAGCAGCAGACTAGCGGGCTCCTACGAGCAGTACTTC,CASSRLAGSYEQYF
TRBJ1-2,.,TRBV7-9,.,TGTGCCAGCAGCTTAGGCGTGACTAACTATGGCTACACCTTC,CASSLGVTNYGYTF
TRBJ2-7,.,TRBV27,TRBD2,TGTGCCAGCAGTTTACTGGGACTAGCGGGGGGGGGCGACGAGCAGTACTTC,CASSLLGLAGGGDEQYF
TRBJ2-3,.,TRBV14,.,TGTGCCAGCAGCCAGGACAGTAGCACAGATACGCAGTATTTT,CASSQDSSTDTQYF
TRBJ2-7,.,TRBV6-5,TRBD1,TGTGCCAGCATCCGAAAATACAGGGGCTCCTACGAGCAGTACTTC,CASIRKYRGSYEQYF
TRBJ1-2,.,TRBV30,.,TGTGCCTGGAGTAGGCAGGTTTATGGCTACACCTTC,CAWSRQVYGYTF